Presented here are 12 T cell receptor beta chains from one specimen sequenced in a study of blood T cell repertoires in COVID-19. Assay: immunoSEQ multiplex PCR; the TCRdb copy retains only in-frame clones and omits some. This sample has 150,000 to 200,000 clones; more than 75% occur once, and the top ten carry 3% to 4%. Sequenced input: peripheral blood. Receptor source: a man between 65 and 85 years old with acute or convalescent COVID-19.

In its sample, this clone was seen once. The chain recombines TRBV10-3 with TRBJ1-3; the match to TRBD1 covers 7 bases. V lost 3 bases to trimming and J lost 4 bases; unmatched junction nucleotides: 0. The CDR3 has 13 residues. CDR1 is ENHRY, CDR2 SYGVKD, per germline. CDR3 coding DNA: TGTGCCATCAGTGAACAGGGGGGAAACACCATATATTTT. It codes for CAISEQGGNTIYF.

This chain connects TRBV25-1 to TRBJ2-3; 8 positions agree with TRBD2. This CDR3 has 16 amino acids. J gave up 0 bases and V 5 bases, and 7 bases lay outside the gene matches. CDR1 is MGHDK, CDR2 SYGVNS, per germline. The CDR3 coding sequence is TGTGCCAGCAGTTCTAGCGGGTCCTCTAGCACAGATACGCAGTATTTT. Residues: CASSSSGSSSTDTQYF.

The chain combines TRBV4-1 with TRBJ2-5; D is possibly TRBD1 (5 bases). Germline-derived CDR1 and CDR2 are MGHRA and YSYEKL. V shed 3 bases and J shed 2 bases, with 13 bases lying between them. The CDR3 spans 15 residues. CDR3 nucleotides: TGCGCCAGCAGCCACTCTGGGGCTTTACAAGAGACCCAGTACTTC. This codes for CASSHSGALQETQYF.

The J gene is TRBJ2-7, the V gene TRBV29-1, with 7 bases aligning to TRBD1. The J segment lost 3 bases and the V segment lost 6 bases, leaving 8 bases of the junction unmatched. This CDR3 spans 13 amino acids. Germline-derived CDR1 and CDR2 are SQVTM and ANQGSEA. CDR3 DNA sequence: TGCAGCGTCCTCTCGACAGGGAGCTACGAGCAGTACTTC. Its translation is CSVLSTGSYEQYF.

CDR3 DNA sequence: TGCGCCAGCAGCTTGGTAGGAGAAAACACAGATACGCAGTATTTT. It codes for CASSLVGENTDTQYF. V and J are TRBV5-1 and TRBJ2-3; no clear D. Germline CDR1 and CDR2: SGHRS and YFSETQ. V lost 0 bases and J lost 2, with 10 bases in between. The CDR3 is made up of 15 amino acids. Full variable domain (missing parts from reference TRBV5-1 and TRBJ2-3): KAGVTQTPRYLIKTRGQQVTLSCSPISGHRSVSWYQQTPGQGLQFLFEYFSETQRNKGNFPGRFSGRQFSNSRSEMNVSTLELGDSALYLCASSLVGENTDTQYFGPGTRLTVL.

The chain joins TRBV12-5 to TRBJ1-1; D call uncertain. Germline CDR1 is LGHNT and CDR2 is FRNRAP. This CDR3 comprises 14 residues. V was cut by 7 bases and J by 5 bases, with 17 bases left in between. The CDR3 loop reads CASASPRGTTEAFF. The CDR3 DNA reads TGTGCTAGTGCCAGTCCACGGGGAACGACTGAAGCTTTCTTT. The entire variable domain, with the rest obtained from reference TRBV12-5 and TRBJ1-1, is as follows: DARVTQTPRHKVTEMGQEVTMRCQPILGHNTVFWYRQTMMQGLELLAYFRNRAPLDDSGMPKDRFSAEMPDATLATLKIQPSEPRDSAVYFCASASPRGTTEAFFGQGTRLTVV.

This chain uses TRBV10-1 with TRBJ1-6; D gene uncertain. This CDR3 comprises 15 residues. V was trimmed by 3 bases and J by 5 bases, leaving 11 bases between them. In germline, CDR1 is WNHNN, CDR2 SYGVQD (reference sequence). Here the CDR3 DNA reads TGCGCCAGCAGTGACGGGATAACTAATAATTCACCCCTCCACTTT. Its protein is CASSDGITNNSPLHF.

The rearrangement uses TRBV3-1 (or the pseudogene TRBV3-2) and TRBJ1-1, with D perhaps TRBD1 (6 bases). This CDR3 spans 15 amino acids. Germline V gene data show CDR1 as LGHDT and CDR2 as YNNKEL (reference sequence). The V gene lost 5 bases and the J gene lost 5 bases, with 18 bases spanning the gap. The CDR3: CASSVRGGQGTEAFF. DNA of the CDR3: TGTGCCAGCAGCGTCCGGGGGGGGCAGGGGACTGAAGCTTTCTTT.

The gene calls are TRBV11-2 and TRBJ2-3, with 11 bases matching TRBD2. The CDR3 is 15 amino acids. The V segment lost 5 bases and the J segment 0 bases; nucleotides outside the gene matches: 1. Germline assignment: CDR1 SGHAT and CDR2 FQNNGV. The CDR3 here is CASSPSGGSTDTQYF. The CDR3 coding sequence is TGTGCCAGCAGCCCTAGCGGGGGGAGCACAGATACGCAGTATTTT. Supplemented by reference TRBV11-2 and TRBJ2-3, the full variable domain reads EAGVAQSPRYKIIEKRQSVAFWCNPISGHATLYWYQQILGQGPKLLIQFQNNGVVDDSQLPKDRFSAERLKGVDSTLKIQPAKLEDSAVYLCASSPSGGSTDTQYFGPGTRLTVL.

This clone appeared a few times. This chain links TRBV5-1 with TRBJ2-7; TRBD1 might be the D (5 bases). V was shortened by 0 bases and J by 3 bases, with 7 bases between the two germline ends. Germline assignment: CDR1 SGHRS and CDR2 YFSETQ. CDR3 size: 13 residues. CDR3 loop: CASSLAQGYEQYF. CDR3 sequence (DNA): TGCGCCAGCAGCTTGGCGCAGGGCTACGAGCAGTACTTC.

The rearrangement joins TRBV2 to TRBJ2-3; D remains ambiguous. Germline lookup yields CDR1 SNHLY and CDR2 FYNNEI. The CDR3 contains 14 residues. Deletions cut 0 bases from V and 4 bases from J, with 8 bases between. CDR3 region: CASSEALQADTQYF. The CDR3 region has the DNA TGTGCCAGCAGTGAAGCGCTTCAGGCAGATACGCAGTATTTT.

V and J are TRBV24-1 and TRBJ1-2; 7 nucleotides line up with TRBD1. This CDR3 is 13 amino acids long. Per germline, CDR1 KGHDR and CDR2 SFDVKD. Trimming at V came to 7 bases and at J to 7 bases, leaving 8 bases not matched to a gene. CDR3 loop: CATSARGGSGYTF. CDR3 sequence (DNA): TGTGCCACCAGCGCCCGAGGGGGCTCTGGCTACACCTTC.